This T cell receptor (beta chain) was retrieved from a study of blood T cells in healthy people across ages. Every donor contributed around 10 milliliters of peripheral blood by blood draw. Primed by a sample-barcoded 5' primer and a J-beta primer mix, a second PCR proceeded for 7 to 11 cycles. Each cDNA was tagged by a template-switch adaptor containing 12 random nucleotides. One entry per CDR3 protein, called by TCRdb with MiXCR from the 5' RACE reads. Of some 1.5 million distinct CDR3 sequences listed, roughly 43% are singletons. This CDR3 has 19 residues. Germline CDR1 and CDR2: MNHNY and SVGAGI (reference sequence). Trimming took 0 bases from V and 5 from J; bases not matched to a gene: 19. Comment on this clonotype: Antigen specificity is unknown.

Notes on the study in general: CMV status of donors was not determined, possibly confounding expanded clonotype changes. Getting older went along with TCR beta diversity per million T cells dropping roughly linearly.

This chain joins TRBV6-6 and TRBJ2-7; 7 bases are shared with TRBD1. This receptor was identified in a young woman in good health. The specimen sequenced was blood. The CDR3 is CASSYSIPDGSNRGHEQYF. CDR3 DNA sequence: TGTGCCAGCAGTTACTCGATACCCGACGGTTCCAACAGGGGTCACGAGCAGTACTTC.